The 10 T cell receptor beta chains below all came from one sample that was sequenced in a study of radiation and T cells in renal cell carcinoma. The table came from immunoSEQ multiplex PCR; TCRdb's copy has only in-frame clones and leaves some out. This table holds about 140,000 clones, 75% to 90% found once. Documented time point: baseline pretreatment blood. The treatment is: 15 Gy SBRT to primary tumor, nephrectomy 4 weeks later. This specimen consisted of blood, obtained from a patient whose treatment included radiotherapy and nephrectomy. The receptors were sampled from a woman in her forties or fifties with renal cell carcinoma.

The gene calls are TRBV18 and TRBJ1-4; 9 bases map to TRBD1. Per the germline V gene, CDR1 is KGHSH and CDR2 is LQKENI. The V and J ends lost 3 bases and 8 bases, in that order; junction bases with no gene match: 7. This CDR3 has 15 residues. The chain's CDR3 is CASSPRTGVDEKLFF. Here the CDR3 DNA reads TGTGCCAGCTCACCGCGGACAGGGGTAGACGAAAAACTGTTTTTT.

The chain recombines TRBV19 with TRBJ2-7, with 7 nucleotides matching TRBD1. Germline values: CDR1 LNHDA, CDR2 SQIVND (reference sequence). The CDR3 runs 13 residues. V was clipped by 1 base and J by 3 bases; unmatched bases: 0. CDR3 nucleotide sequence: TGTGCCAGTAGTATAGGACAGGGCTACGAGCAGTACTTC. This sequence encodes CASSIGQGYEQYF.

This CDR3 reads CAWSTGRSSYEQYF. CDR3 coding DNA: TGTGCCTGGTCCACAGGGCGAAGCTCCTACGAGCAGTACTTC. The J gene is TRBJ2-7, the V gene TRBV30; D may be TRBD1 (6 bases). Germline values: CDR1 GTSNPN, CDR2 SVGIG (reference sequence). Between the trimmed V and J ends, which lost 5 bases and 0 bases, there was a span of 14 bases. The CDR3 is 14 residues long. The full variable domain, rest sourced from reference TRBV30 and TRBJ2-7, is SQTIHQWPATLVQPVGSPLSLECTVEGTSNPNLYWYRQAAGRGLQLLFYSVGIGQISSEVPQNLSASRPQDRQFILSSKKLLLSDSGFYLCAWSTGRSSYEQYFGPGTRLTVT.

The CDR3 DNA reads as TGTGCCTGGAGTGCCGAATACGGGACAGTATCCTACGAGCAGTACTTC. It specifies CAWSAEYGTVSYEQYF. The chain links TRBV30 to TRBJ2-7; 7 nucleotides agree with TRBD1. The CDR3 contains 16 residues. CDR1 is GTSNPN, CDR2 SVGIG, per germline (reference sequence). V lost 1 base, J lost 1 base, and 10 bases stayed unmatched.

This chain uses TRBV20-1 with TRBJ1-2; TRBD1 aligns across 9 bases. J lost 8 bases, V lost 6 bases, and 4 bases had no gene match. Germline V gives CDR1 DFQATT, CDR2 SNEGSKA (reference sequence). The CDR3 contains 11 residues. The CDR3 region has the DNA TGCAGTGCCAGGGGACAGGGAGGCTACACCTTC. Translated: CSARGQGGYTF.

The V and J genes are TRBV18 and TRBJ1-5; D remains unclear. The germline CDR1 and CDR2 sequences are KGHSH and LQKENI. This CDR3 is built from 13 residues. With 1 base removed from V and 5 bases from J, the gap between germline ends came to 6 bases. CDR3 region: CASSPQGDQPQHF. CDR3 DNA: TGTGCCAGCTCACCACAGGGAGATCAGCCCCAGCATTTT. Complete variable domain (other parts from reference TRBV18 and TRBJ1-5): NAGVMQNPRHLVRRRGQEARLRCSPMKGHSHVYWYRQLPEEGLKFMVYLQKENIIDESGMPKERFSAEFPKEGPSILRIQQVVRGDSAAYFCASSPQGDQPQHFGDGTRLSIL.

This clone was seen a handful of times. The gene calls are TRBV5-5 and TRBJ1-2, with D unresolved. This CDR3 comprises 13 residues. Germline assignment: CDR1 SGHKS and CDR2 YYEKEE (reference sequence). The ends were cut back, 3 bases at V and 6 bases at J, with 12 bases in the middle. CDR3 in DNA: TGTGCCAGCAGCTCCATAGGTGGGGATGGCTACACCTTC. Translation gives CASSSIGGDGYTF. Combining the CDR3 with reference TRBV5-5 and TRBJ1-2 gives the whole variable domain DAGVTQSPTHLIKTRGQQVTLRCSPISGHKSVSWYQQVLGQGPQFIFQYYEKEERGRGNFPDRFSARQFPNYSSELNVNALLLGDSALYLCASSSIGGDGYTFGSGTRLTVV.

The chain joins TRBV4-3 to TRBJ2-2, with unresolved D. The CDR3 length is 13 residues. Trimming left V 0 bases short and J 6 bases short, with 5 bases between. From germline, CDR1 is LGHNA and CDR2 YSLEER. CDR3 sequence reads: CASSQEGPGELFF. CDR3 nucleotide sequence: TGCGCCAGCAGCCAAGAGGGCCCCGGGGAGCTGTTTTTT.

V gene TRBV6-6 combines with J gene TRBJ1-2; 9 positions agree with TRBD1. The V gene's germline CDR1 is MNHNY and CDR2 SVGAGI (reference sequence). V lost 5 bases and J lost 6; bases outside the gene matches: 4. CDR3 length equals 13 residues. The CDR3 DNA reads TGTGCCAGCAGTCCTCGACAGGGGGATGGCTACACCTTC. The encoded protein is CASSPRQGDGYTF.

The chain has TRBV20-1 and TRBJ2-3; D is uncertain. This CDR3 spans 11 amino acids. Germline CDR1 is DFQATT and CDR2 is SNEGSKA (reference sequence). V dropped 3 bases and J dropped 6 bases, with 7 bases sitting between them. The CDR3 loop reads CSASGWDTQYF. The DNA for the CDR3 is TGCAGTGCTAGTGGTTGGGATACGCAGTATTTT.